This passage covers 28 T cell receptor beta chains from one sample sequenced in a study of patients and donors after allogeneic stem cell transplantation. TCRdb processed the RT-PCR reads anew with MiXCR; each CDR3 protein has one entry. This table has some 40,000 distinct CDR3 sequences, around a third appearing once. The sample comprised blood, either unsorted or a sorted T cell fraction (not recorded which). These receptors were collected from a human donor who was either an allogeneic HSCT recipient or a stem cell or donor lymphocyte infusion donor (not recorded which). It is not recorded whose cells these are; they may come from a transplant donor.

This clonotype showed up many times. V gene TRBV4-3 combines with J gene TRBJ1-5; D is possibly TRBD1 (5 bases). Germline CDR1 reads LGHNA; CDR2 reads YSLEER. The V end was cut by 0 bases, the J end by 0 bases, with 15 bases between. CDR3 length: 18 residues. The CDR3 DNA reads as TGCGCCAGCAGCCAAGACTGGGCAGGGAGCTTTAGCAATCAGCCCCAGCATTTT. This encodes CASSQDWAGSFSNQPQHF.

This chain connects TRBV5-1 to TRBJ2-7, with 7 positions matching TRBD2. Germline V gives CDR1 SGHRS, CDR2 YFSETQ. This CDR3 has 15 amino acids. The ends lost 6 bases at V and 3 bases at J; junction bases unmatched: 12. The CDR3 bases are TGCGCCAGCACCCCGGGCCCCTCGGGAGGCTACGAGCAGTACTTC. It is translated as CASTPGPSGGYEQYF.

This clonotype has only a few counts. The chain couples TRBV20-1 to TRBJ2-3; TRBD2 matches 9 bases. Germline assignment: CDR1 DFQATT and CDR2 SNEGSKA (reference sequence). CDR3 length equals 14 residues. J was trimmed by 4 bases and V by 7 bases; bases with no gene match: 9. The CDR3 is CSVRGSGSADTQYF. The CDR3 DNA reads TGCAGTGTCAGAGGTAGCGGGAGCGCAGATACGCAGTATTTT.

The sample holds a few counts of this clonotype. The chain links TRBV10-3 to TRBJ2-7, with 12 positions matching TRBD2. V lost 6 bases and J lost 4; bases outside the gene matches: 1. The CDR3 spans 13 residues. Germline V lookup: CDR1 ENHRY, CDR2 SYGVKD. The CDR3 here is CAIRTSGSYEQYF. The CDR3 nucleotides are TGTGCCATCAGGACTAGCGGGAGTTACGAGCAGTACTTC.

This sequence joins TRBV6-6 and TRBJ2-1, with TRBD2 matching 9 bases. Losses at the gene ends were 7 bases for V and 6 bases for J; bases not matched to a gene: 13. CDR1 MNHNY and CDR2 SVGAGI come from the germline V gene (reference sequence). This CDR3 is 16 amino acids long. CDR3 bases: TGTGCCAGCATGTCAGGGGCGGGAGGGCCGGTCAATGAGCAGTTCTTC. Its translation is CASMSGAGGPVNEQFF.

There are a few counts of this clonotype. V usage is TRBV9 and J usage is TRBJ2-7; D is undetermined. Germline V lookup: CDR1 SGDLS, CDR2 YYNGEE. This CDR3 region has 16 residues. V gave up 0 bases and J gave up 5 bases, with 18 bases separating them. The CDR3 loop reads CASSVAPIWTSNEQYF. In nucleotides, the CDR3 is TGTGCCAGCAGCGTAGCACCAATTTGGACGTCGAACGAGCAGTACTTC.

This clonotype was seen only a few times. This chain joins TRBV28 and TRBJ2-2; D remains unclear. The CDR3 spans 11 residues. Germline V lookup: CDR1 MDHEN, CDR2 SYDVKM. With 6 bases removed from V and 7 bases from J, the gap between germline ends came to 6 bases. The CDR3, as DNA: TGTGCCAGCAGGAAAGTCGGGGAGCTGTTTTTT. Its translation: CASRKVGELFF.

Notes on this clonotype: The junction and the germline gene differ at one end; a read error may be behind it. The J gene is TRBJ2-1, the V gene TRBV12-3 or TRBV12-4; either TRBD1 or TRBD2 may supply D (5 bases each). CDR3 length: 12 amino acids. This CDR3 reads CASSPPGTAEVF. CDR3 sequence (DNA): TGTGCCAGCAGTCCTCCGGGGACCGCGGAAGTCTTC.

This clonotype was picked up a small number of times. The chain joins TRBV12-3 or TRBV12-4 to TRBJ1-5, with D maybe TRBD1 (6 bases). CDR3 length: 15 amino acids. V lost 3 bases, J lost 3 bases, and 12 bases lay in between. In DNA, the CDR3 is TGTGCCAGCAGTTTCCAGGGGAGCATCAATCAGCCCCAGCATTTT. This encodes CASSFQGSINQPQHF.

The V gene is TRBV10-3, the J gene TRBJ2-7; a weak D match, TRBD1 (5 bases). Per the germline V gene, CDR1 is ENHRY and CDR2 is SYGVKD. V was trimmed by 6 bases and J by 5 bases, leaving 11 bases between them. The CDR3 is 12 residues long. DNA for the CDR3: TGTGCCATCAGCCTACAGGCGGACGAGCAGTACTTC. Its protein is CAISLQADEQYF.

This rearrangement joins TRBV12-5 to TRBJ1-1; 11 bases map to TRBD1. CDR3 length equals 15 residues. Germline V gene lookup returns CDR1 LGHNT and CDR2 FRNRAP. The junction had 3 bases not matched to a gene; V was cut back by 2 bases and J by 4 bases. The CDR3 sequence: CASGLPGTGGTEAFF. As DNA, the CDR3 is TGTGCTAGTGGTTTGCCCGGGACAGGGGGCACTGAAGCTTTCTTT.

This clonotype was detected a few times. Here the CDR3 reads CATSDLFDTQYF. The DNA of the CDR3 is TGTGCCACCAGTGATTTATTCGATACGCAGTATTTT. V usage is TRBV24-1 and J usage is TRBJ2-3, with D unclear. V gave up 1 base and J gave up 6 bases, with 4 bases separating them. Germline CDR1 is KGHDR and CDR2 is SFDVKD. The CDR3 contains 12 residues.

This clonotype was counted at least ten times. The chain combines TRBV20-1 with TRBJ1-1, with D possibly matching TRBD1 (5 bases). V lost 5 bases to trimming and J lost 1 base, with 11 bases between them. This CDR3 comprises 13 residues. Germline values: CDR1 DFQATT, CDR2 SNEGSKA (reference sequence). As DNA, the CDR3 is TGCAGTGCTTCCAGGGCGGGGAACACTGAAGCTTTCTTT. Residues: CSASRAGNTEAFF.

The chain employs TRBV20-1 and TRBJ2-7; 8 positions match TRBD1. The CDR3 runs 12 residues. The ends lost 3 bases at V and 12 bases at J; junction bases unmatched: 10. The germline V gene has CDR1 DFQATT and CDR2 SNEGSKA (reference sequence). CDR3 in amino acids: CSARSGTGLWYF. The CDR3 region has the DNA TGCAGTGCTAGGTCCGGGACAGGCCTTTGGTACTTC.

The chain couples TRBV12-3 or TRBV12-4 to TRBJ2-1, with 12 bases lining up with TRBD2. After removal of 4 bases from V and 7 bases from J, the junction contained 5 bases not matched to a gene. CDR3 length: 15 residues. The CDR3 protein is CASSSRLAGENEQFF. CDR3 DNA sequence: TGTGCCAGCAGTTCCAGACTAGCGGGAGAAAATGAGCAGTTCTTC.

This clonotype was seen a handful of times. The J gene is TRBJ2-7, the V gene TRBV3-1; 13 nucleotides align to TRBD2. Losses at the gene ends were 2 bases for V and 7 bases for J; bases not matched to a gene: 5. The CDR3 extends over 15 amino acids. Per germline, CDR1 LGHDT and CDR2 YNNKEL (reference sequence). The CDR3 region is CASSQNRLAGGEQYF. The CDR3 coding sequence is TGTGCCAGCAGCCAAAACAGACTAGCGGGAGGAGAGCAGTACTTC.

This clonotype has more than one count but fewer than ten. The chain is built from TRBV12-3 or TRBV12-4 and TRBJ1-2; D gene ambiguous. There are 12 residues in the CDR3. The ends were cut back, 3 bases at V and 5 bases at J, with 7 bases in the middle. The CDR3 coding sequence is TGTGCCAGCAGTTTTGCCGGGTATGGCTACACCTTC. Its translation is CASSFAGYGYTF.

V is TRBV28 and J is TRBJ1-3, with 10 bases aligning to TRBD1. CDR1 is MDHEN, CDR2 SYDVKM, per germline. Unmatched junction bases numbered 11, after V lost 6 bases and J lost 3 bases. CDR3 length: 17 amino acids. The CDR3 DNA reads TGTGCCAGCAGGCGAAGCCTCGGGACAGGGGTTGGAAACACCATATATTTT. Amino acid sequence: CASRRSLGTGVGNTIYF.

The gene calls are TRBV29-1 and TRBJ2-3, with TRBD2 identical over 10 bases. V was clipped by 3 bases and J by 2 bases; unmatched bases: 5. CDR1 is SQVTM and CDR2 is ANQGSEA in the germline V gene. The CDR3 runs 15 residues. CDR3 sequence reads: CSVEASGSFTDTQYF. As DNA, the CDR3 is TGCAGCGTTGAGGCTAGCGGGAGTTTCACAGATACGCAGTATTTT.

This clonotype was observed a handful of times. The chain has TRBV20-1 and TRBJ1-1; weak D call: TRBD1 (6 bases). This CDR3 has 16 amino acids. Germline V gene lookup returns CDR1 DFQATT and CDR2 SNEGSKA (reference sequence). Trimming left V 4 bases short and J 3 bases short, with 21 bases between. Here the CDR3 DNA reads TGCAGTGCTATGCAAAGGGGGAAGTGGCGCGACACTGAAGCTTTCTTT. This encodes CSAMQRGKWRDTEAFF.

The chain is built from TRBV5-1 and TRBJ1-2, with D hard to call. CDR1 is SGHRS, CDR2 YFSETQ, per germline. V lost 6 bases and J lost 3, with 12 bases in between. The CDR3 consists of 13 residues. The CDR3 loop reads CASKPGPDYGYTF. The CDR3 bases are TGCGCCAGCAAGCCCGGGCCCGACTATGGCTACACCTTC.

Many counts were recorded for this clonotype. This chain joins TRBV29-1 and TRBJ1-1, with D unresolved. The CDR3 runs to 10 residues. Trimming shortened V by 7 bases and J by 4 bases, and 7 bases separated the two germline ends. Per germline, CDR1 SQVTM and CDR2 ANQGSEA. Here the CDR3 DNA reads TGCAGCGCATACAGCACTGAAGCTTTCTTT. This encodes CSAYSTEAFF. The full variable domain, its missing parts supplied by reference TRBV29-1 and TRBJ1-1, is SAVISQKPSRDICQRGTSLTIQCQVDSQVTMMFWYRQQPGQSLTLIATANQGSEATYESGFVIDKFPISRPNLTFSTLTVSNMSPEDSSIYLCSAYSTEAFFGQGTRLTVV.

V is TRBV20-1 and J is TRBJ1-2, with 9 nucleotides matching TRBD1. The CDR3 runs 14 residues. Trimming cost V 5 bases and J 5 bases; bases outside gene matches: 9. Germline-derived CDR1 and CDR2 are DFQATT and SNEGSKA (reference sequence). CDR3 sequence reads: CSARTGGERYGYTF. Written as DNA, the CDR3 is TGCAGTGCTCGTACAGGGGGCGAAAGATATGGCTACACCTTC.

The chain is built from TRBV7-2 and TRBJ2-3, with TRBD2 identical over 13 bases. V lost 5 bases to trimming and J lost 5 bases; unmatched junction nucleotides: 13. This CDR3 contains 18 residues. CDR1 is SGHTA and CDR2 is FQGNSA in the germline V gene. The CDR3 region has the DNA TGTGCCAGCAGCCCCCGACTAGCGGGAGGCGACGAGAGAGATACGCAGTATTTT. Its translation is CASSPRLAGGDERDTQYF.

This chain uses TRBV28 with TRBJ1-5; D ambiguous. The ends were cut back, 2 bases at V and 11 bases at J, with 13 bases in the middle. CDR3 size: 13 residues. Germline CDR1 reads MDHEN; CDR2 reads SYDVKM. The CDR3 DNA reads as TGTGCCAGCAGTTTACCCCTGATGGAGGCCCAGCATTTT. Translation: CASSLPLMEAQHF. Full variable domain (missing parts from reference TRBV28 and TRBJ1-5): DVKVTQSSRYLVKRTGEKVFLECVQDMDHENMFWYRQDPGLGLRLIYFSYDVKMKEKGDIPEGYSVSREKKERFSLILESASTNQTSMYLCASSLPLMEAQHFGDGTRLSIL.

This rearrangement joins TRBV5-1 to TRBJ2-7, with unresolved D. The CDR3 consists of 13 residues. Per germline, CDR1 SGHRS and CDR2 YFSETQ. V was cut by 4 bases and J by 11 bases, with 19 bases left in between. The CDR3 here is CASSAEGGPVEYF. The CDR3 nucleotides read TGCGCCAGCAGCGCAGAAGGCGGCCCCGTAGAGTACTTC.

The rearrangement uses TRBV20-1 and TRBJ1-4; 7 nucleotides match TRBD1. The CDR3 length is 17 residues. V was clipped by 4 bases and J by 0 bases; unmatched bases: 11. Germline V gives CDR1 DFQATT, CDR2 SNEGSKA (reference sequence). The CDR3: CSAKGAGAFATNEKLFF. CDR3 sequence (DNA): TGCAGTGCTAAGGGGGCAGGGGCATTTGCAACTAATGAAAAACTGTTTTTT.

This clonotype has only one observation. This rearrangement joins TRBV27 to TRBJ2-1, with 11 bases matching TRBD2. Germline CDR1 MNHEY, CDR2 SMNVEV (reference sequence). This CDR3 has 16 residues. J lost 6 bases, V lost 4 bases, and 8 bases had no gene match. This chain's CDR3 is CASSYIAGGPSNEQFF. DNA for the CDR3: TGTGCCAGCAGTTACATAGCGGGAGGGCCATCCAATGAGCAGTTCTTC.